Sequencing of this T cell receptor (beta chain) was carried out in a study of blood T cell repertoires in COVID-19. About the research overall: The United States, Italy and Spain provided the acute and convalescent COVID-19 samples.

Trimming removed 4 bases from V and 3 bases from J; junction bases left unmatched: 6. CDR3 length: 15 amino acids. CDR1 and CDR2 (germline): SGDLS, YYNGEE. Cohort assignment relied on participant-reported clinical history. During the 2 weeks before they entered the study, exposed participants had met someone with a PCR-confirmed or clinician-diagnosed COVID-19 case. In the authors' methods: Estimates of nucleated cell counts were drawn from the amplification of reference gene primers. Sequenced by immunoSEQ multiplex PCR; TCRdb stores in-frame clones only, minus some. V and J calls and clone size are as listed in that table; D and trimming were resolved from the DNA. The table has fewer than 250,000 clones, approximately 90% seen once; the top ten hold 0.85% to 0.95%.

The TCR comes from a man aged 45-60 years who had been exposed to COVID-19. This chain uses TRBV9 with TRBJ1-1; 10 nucleotides line up with TRBD1. Source material: PBMCs or T cells enriched from blood (not recorded which). The CDR3 DNA reads TGTGCCAGCAGCTCCAGGACAGGGGGTTACACTGAAGCTTTCTTT. It codes for CASSSRTGGYTEAFF. The whole variable domain, remainder taken from reference TRBV9 and TRBJ1-1, is DSGVTQTPKHLITATGQRVTLRCSPRSGDLSVYWYQQSLDQGLQFLIQYYNGEERAKGNILERFSAQQFPDLHSELNLSSLELGDSALYFCASSSRTGGYTEAFFGQGTRLTVV.